Following are 15 T cell receptor beta chains from one sample sequenced in a study of blood T cell repertoires in COVID-19. The table came from immunoSEQ multiplex PCR; TCRdb's copy has only in-frame clones and leaves some out. The sample records around 150,000 clones, around four fifths being singletons. The source material was PBMCs or T cells enriched from blood (not recorded which). The receptors derive from a middle-aged woman who had recovered from COVID-19.

V usage is TRBV7-6 and J usage is TRBJ1-5, with TRBD1 matching over 9 bases. J gave up 0 bases and V 1 base, and 7 bases lay outside the gene matches. The CDR3 runs to 18 residues. CDR1 is SGHVS and CDR2 is FNYEAQ in the germline V gene. The CDR3 DNA is TGTGCCAGCAGCTTAGTGGGACAGGGCGAATATAGCAATCAGCCCCAGCATTTT. Translating gives CASSLVGQGEYSNQPQHF.

The chain uses TRBV27 and TRBJ2-7; weak D call: TRBD1 (6 bases). From germline, CDR1 is MNHEY and CDR2 SMNVEV (reference sequence). The V end was cut by 2 bases, the J end by 0 bases, with 17 bases between. This CDR3 comprises 17 residues. The CDR3 DNA reads TGTGCCAGCAGTTTAAAGGGGATGGCCAGGGGCTCCTACGAGCAGTACTTC. This sequence encodes CASSLKGMARGSYEQYF.

The chain links TRBV11-3 to TRBJ2-3, with 7 bases fitting TRBD1. V dropped 0 bases and J dropped 6; count of bases not matched to a gene: 6. Looked up from germline, CDR1 is SGHNT and CDR2 is YENEEA. There are 15 residues in the CDR3. CDR3 in DNA: TGTGCCAGCAGCTTAGATCACAGGGGATTCGATACGCAGTATTTT. It translates to CASSLDHRGFDTQYF. The variable domain in full, completed from reference TRBV11-3 and TRBJ2-3, reads EAGVVQSPRYKIIEKKQPVAFWCNPISGHNTLYWYLQNLGQGPELLIRYENEEAVDDSQLPKDRFSAERLKGVDSTLKIQPAELGDSAVYLCASSLDHRGFDTQYFGPGTRLTVL.

The sample holds a few counts of this clone. The chain has TRBV14 and TRBJ1-1; TRBD1 matches 7 bases. Germline V gene lookup returns CDR1 SGHDN and CDR2 FVKESK. V shed 1 base and J 8 bases; nucleotides not matched to a gene: 4. The CDR3 consists of 13 residues. CDR3 residues: CASSQAIQGEAFF. CDR3 DNA sequence: TGTGCCAGCAGCCAAGCCATACAGGGGGAAGCTTTCTTT.

This clone is a singleton in its sample. The CDR3 protein is CASSGLGTGSPKLFF. CDR3 DNA: TGTGCCAGTAGTGGCCTCGGGACAGGGTCCCCAAAACTGTTTTTT. The V gene is TRBV19, the J gene TRBJ1-4; 9 bases match TRBD1. CDR1 and CDR2 (germline): LNHDA, SQIVND (reference sequence). This CDR3 has 15 residues. V trimming: 5 bases; J trimming: 10 bases; junction bases outside the gene matches: 11.

This clone was detected ten times or more. The gene calls are TRBV3-1 (or the pseudogene TRBV3-2) and TRBJ1-6; 9 bases line up with TRBD1. This CDR3 spans 13 amino acids. Germline assignment: CDR1 LGHDT and CDR2 YNNKEL (reference sequence). V lost 2 bases to trimming and J lost 16 bases; unmatched junction nucleotides: 6. CDR3 region: CASSQITTGGLHF. The CDR3 nucleotides read TGTGCCAGCAGCCAAATAACGACAGGGGGGCTCCACTTT.

The chain is built from TRBV10-1 and TRBJ2-1; the match to TRBD1 covers 9 bases. There are 16 residues in the CDR3. V shed 6 bases, J shed 7 bases, and the junction held 13 bases outside the gene matches. Germline V CDR1 and CDR2: WNHNN, SYGVQD (reference sequence). This chain's CDR3 is CASRGGRDRDSNEQFF. CDR3 sequence (DNA): TGCGCCAGCAGAGGGGGCCGGGACAGGGATTCGAATGAGCAGTTCTTC.

The chain recombines TRBV19 with TRBJ2-1, with 12 bases that match TRBD2. CDR1 is LNHDA, CDR2 SQIVND, per germline (reference sequence). Unmatched junction bases numbered 6, after V lost 7 bases and J lost 8 bases. The CDR3 length is 14 residues. The CDR3 DNA reads as TGTGCCAGTAACCCGGGACTAGCGGGCGATGAGCAGTTCTTC. Residues: CASNPGLAGDEQFF.

CDR3 region: CASGPDSFGPNEQFF. DNA for the CDR3: TGTGCCAGCGGTCCTGACAGTTTTGGGCCCAATGAGCAGTTCTTC. This sequence joins TRBV7-9 and TRBJ2-1; D possibly corresponds to TRBD1 (5 bases). The CDR3 has 15 amino acids. The V end lost 8 bases, the J end lost 6 bases, and 20 bases lay between the germline ends. Germline CDR1 is SEHNR and CDR2 is FQNEAQ (reference sequence).

The rearrangement joins TRBV24-1 to TRBJ2-4, with a weak D call TRBD1 (6 bases). This CDR3 has 14 amino acids. CDR1 KGHDR and CDR2 SFDVKD come from the germline V gene. The V end lost 6 bases, the J end lost 1 base, and 9 bases lay between the germline ends. The CDR3 DNA reads as TGTGCCACCAGTACAGGGACGGCCAAAAACATTCAGTACTTC. Translating gives CATSTGTAKNIQYF.

This chain links TRBV30 with TRBJ2-7; 7 bases map to TRBD1. This CDR3 is built from 13 residues. Germline CDR1 and CDR2: GTSNPN and SVGIG (reference sequence). The V and J ends lost 4 bases and 0 bases, in that order; junction bases with no gene match: 3. Here the CDR3 DNA reads TGTGCCTGGATAAAGGGGGCCTCCTACGAGCAGTACTTC. Translated: CAWIKGASYEQYF.

The chain recombines TRBV4-1 with TRBJ1-3; 7 nucleotides agree with TRBD1. CDR3 length equals 15 residues. CDR1 MGHRA and CDR2 YSYEKL come from the germline V gene. V gave up 6 bases and J gave up 4 bases; unmatched junction bases: 9. The CDR3, as DNA: TGCGCCAGCAGTCCTACAGGGGTCCAAGGAAACACCATATATTTT. It specifies CASSPTGVQGNTIYF.

J is TRBJ1-6 and V is TRBV27, with D perhaps TRBD1 (6 bases). CDR1 and CDR2 (germline): MNHEY, SMNVEV (reference sequence). CDR3 size: 15 residues. The ends were cut back, 6 bases at V and 3 bases at J, with 12 bases in the middle. The CDR3 reads CASSMGAHYNSPLHF. In nucleotides, the CDR3 is TGTGCCAGCAGCATGGGGGCCCACTATAATTCACCCCTCCACTTT.

CDR3 sequence: CASSATGHSQPQHF. CDR3 coding DNA: TGTGCCAGCAGCGCTACAGGGCATAGTCAGCCCCAGCATTTT. The chain uses TRBV5-5 and TRBJ1-5, with a tentative D call TRBD1 (6 bases). Trimming removed 4 bases from V and 6 bases from J, with 14 bases in between. CDR1 SGHKS and CDR2 YYEKEE come from the germline V gene (reference sequence). The CDR3 is made up of 14 amino acids.

The chain recombines TRBV12-3 or TRBV12-4 with TRBJ2-1; no clear D gene. V lost 3 bases and J 10 bases, leaving 13 bases between the germline ends. There are 13 residues in the CDR3. This CDR3 reads CASSFGAGREQFF. The CDR3 region has the DNA TGTGCCAGCAGTTTCGGAGCCGGCCGCGAGCAGTTCTTC.